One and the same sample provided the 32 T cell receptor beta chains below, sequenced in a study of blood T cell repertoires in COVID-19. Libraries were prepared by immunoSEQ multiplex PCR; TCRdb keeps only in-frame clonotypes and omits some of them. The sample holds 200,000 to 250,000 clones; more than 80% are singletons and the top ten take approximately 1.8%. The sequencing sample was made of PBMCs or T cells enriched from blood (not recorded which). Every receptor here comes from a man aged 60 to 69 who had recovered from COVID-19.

The CDR3 sequence is CASSAHLTGTVGNEQFF. CDR3 in DNA: TGTGCCAGCAGTGCCCACCTGACAGGGACGGTGGGCAATGAGCAGTTCTTC. The chain is built from TRBV6-1 and TRBJ2-1; 7 positions match TRBD1. The J segment lost 6 bases and the V segment lost 4 bases, leaving 15 bases of the junction unmatched. The CDR3 is 17 amino acids. Germline lookup yields CDR1 MNHNS and CDR2 SASEGT.

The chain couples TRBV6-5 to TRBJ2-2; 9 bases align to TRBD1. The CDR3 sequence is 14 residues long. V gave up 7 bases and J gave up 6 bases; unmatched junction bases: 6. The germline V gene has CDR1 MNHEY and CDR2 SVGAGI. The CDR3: CASTIRTGAGELFF. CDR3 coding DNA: TGTGCCAGCACCATTCGGACAGGGGCCGGGGAGCTGTTTTTT.

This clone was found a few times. Written as DNA, the CDR3 is TGTGCCAGCAGCTACCTCCCGGGACAGGGATCGGGGTCCTACGAGCAGTACTTC. Residues: CASSYLPGQGSGSYEQYF. The chain combines TRBV11-2 with TRBJ2-7, with 9 bases that match TRBD1. The ends lost 4 bases at V and 1 base at J; junction bases unmatched: 14. Germline V lookup: CDR1 SGHAT, CDR2 FQNNGV. The CDR3 has 18 residues.

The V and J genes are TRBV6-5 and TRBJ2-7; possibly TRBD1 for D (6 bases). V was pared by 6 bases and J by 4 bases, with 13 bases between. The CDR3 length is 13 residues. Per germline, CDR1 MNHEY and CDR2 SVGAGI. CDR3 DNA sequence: TGTGCCAGCAGGCCCCAGGGGCCGTACGAGCAGTACTTC. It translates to CASRPQGPYEQYF.

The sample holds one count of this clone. The CDR3 DNA sequence: TGCAGCGCCAAGAGTGGGAGCACTGAAGCTTTCTTT. This gives the protein CSAKSGSTEAFF. The chain couples TRBV29-1 to TRBJ1-1; D not certain. Germline CDR1 SQVTM, CDR2 ANQGSEA. CDR3 length: 12 residues. Trimming removed 7 bases from V and 4 bases from J, with 13 bases in between.

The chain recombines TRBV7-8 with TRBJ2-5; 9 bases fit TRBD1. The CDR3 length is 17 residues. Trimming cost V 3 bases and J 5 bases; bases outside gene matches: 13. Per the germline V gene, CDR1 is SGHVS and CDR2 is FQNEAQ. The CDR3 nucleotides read TGTGCCAGCAGCTTTGCTCGGGACAGGGTAAAGCAGGAGACCCAGTACTTC. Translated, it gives CASSFARDRVKQETQYF.

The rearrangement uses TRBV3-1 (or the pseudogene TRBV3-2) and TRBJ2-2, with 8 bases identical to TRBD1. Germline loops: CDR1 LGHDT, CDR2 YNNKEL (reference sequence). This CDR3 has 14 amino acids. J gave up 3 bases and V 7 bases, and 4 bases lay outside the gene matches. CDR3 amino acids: CASTRTGYTGELFF. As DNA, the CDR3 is TGTGCCAGCACCAGGACAGGGTACACCGGGGAGCTGTTTTTT.

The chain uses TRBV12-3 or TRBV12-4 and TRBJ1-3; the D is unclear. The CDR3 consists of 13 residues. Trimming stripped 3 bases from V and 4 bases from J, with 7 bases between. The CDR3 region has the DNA TGTGCCAGCAGTTTCGGGTTAGGAAACACCATATATTTT. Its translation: CASSFGLGNTIYF.

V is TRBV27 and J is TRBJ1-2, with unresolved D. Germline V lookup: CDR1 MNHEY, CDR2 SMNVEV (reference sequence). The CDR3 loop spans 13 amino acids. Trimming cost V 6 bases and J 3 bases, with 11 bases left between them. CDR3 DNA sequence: TGTGCCAGCAGCCATGTGCAGGACTATGGCTACACCTTC. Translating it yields CASSHVQDYGYTF.

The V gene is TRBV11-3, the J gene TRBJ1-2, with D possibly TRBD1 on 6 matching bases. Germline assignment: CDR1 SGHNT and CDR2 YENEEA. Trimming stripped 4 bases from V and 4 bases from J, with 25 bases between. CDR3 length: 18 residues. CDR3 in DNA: TGTGCCAGCAGCTCCGGAACTCGGCGGGGGGCAGTAAGCTATGGCTACACCTTC. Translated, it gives CASSSGTRRGAVSYGYTF. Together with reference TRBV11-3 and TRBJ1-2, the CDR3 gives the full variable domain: EAGVVQSPRYKIIEKKQPVAFWCNPISGHNTLYWYLQNLGQGPELLIRYENEEAVDDSQLPKDRFSAERLKGVDSTLKIQPAELGDSAVYLCASSSGTRRGAVSYGYTFGSGTRLTVV.

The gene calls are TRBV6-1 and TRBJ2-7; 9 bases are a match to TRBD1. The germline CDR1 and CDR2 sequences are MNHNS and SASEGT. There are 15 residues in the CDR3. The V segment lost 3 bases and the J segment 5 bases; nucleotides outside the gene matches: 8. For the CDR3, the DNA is TGTGCCAGCAGTGAGTTAGGGACAGGGATGGACGAGCAGTACTTC. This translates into CASSELGTGMDEQYF.

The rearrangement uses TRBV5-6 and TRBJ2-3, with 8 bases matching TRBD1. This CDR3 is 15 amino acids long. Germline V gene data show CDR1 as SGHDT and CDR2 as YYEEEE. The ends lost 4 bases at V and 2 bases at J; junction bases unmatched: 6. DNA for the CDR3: TGTGCCAGCAGCGCTTCAGGGGGCCACACAGATACGCAGTATTTT. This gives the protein CASSASGGHTDTQYF.

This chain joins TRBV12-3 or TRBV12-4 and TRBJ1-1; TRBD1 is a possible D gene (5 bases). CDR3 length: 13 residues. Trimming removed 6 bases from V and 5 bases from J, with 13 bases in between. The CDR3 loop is CASRPRQGTEAFF. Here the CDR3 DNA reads TGTGCCAGCAGGCCACGGCAGGGAACTGAAGCTTTCTTT.

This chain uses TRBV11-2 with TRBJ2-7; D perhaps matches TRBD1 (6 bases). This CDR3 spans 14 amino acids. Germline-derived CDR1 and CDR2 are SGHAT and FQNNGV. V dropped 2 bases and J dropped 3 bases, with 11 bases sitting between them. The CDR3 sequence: CASSLQGRDYEQYF. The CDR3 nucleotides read TGTGCCAGCAGCTTACAGGGGCGAGACTACGAGCAGTACTTC.

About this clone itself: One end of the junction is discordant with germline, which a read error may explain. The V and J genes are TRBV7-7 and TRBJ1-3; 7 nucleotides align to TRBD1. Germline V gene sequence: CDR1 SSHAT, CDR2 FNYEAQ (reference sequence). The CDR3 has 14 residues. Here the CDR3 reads CASSAGTAGNTIYF. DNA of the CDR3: TGTGCTAGCAGCGCTGGGACAGCTGGAAACACCATATATTTT.

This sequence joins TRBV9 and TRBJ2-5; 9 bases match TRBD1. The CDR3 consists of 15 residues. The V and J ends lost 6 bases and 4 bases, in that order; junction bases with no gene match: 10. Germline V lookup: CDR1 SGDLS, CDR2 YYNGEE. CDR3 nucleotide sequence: TGTGCCAGCACCCCGTCGACAGGGGGGGGAGAGACCCAGTACTTC. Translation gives CASTPSTGGGETQYF.

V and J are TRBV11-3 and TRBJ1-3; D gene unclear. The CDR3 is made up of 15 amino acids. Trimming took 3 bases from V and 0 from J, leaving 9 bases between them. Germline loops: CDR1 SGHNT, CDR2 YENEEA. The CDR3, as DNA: TGTGCCAGCAGCTTTTCCGGGAACTCTGGAAACACCATATATTTT. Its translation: CASSFSGNSGNTIYF.

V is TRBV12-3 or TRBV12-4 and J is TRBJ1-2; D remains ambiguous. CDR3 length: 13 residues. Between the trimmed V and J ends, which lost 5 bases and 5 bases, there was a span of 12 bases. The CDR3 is CASSGGTPYGYTF. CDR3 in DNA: TGTGCCAGCAGTGGAGGAACCCCTTATGGCTACACCTTC.

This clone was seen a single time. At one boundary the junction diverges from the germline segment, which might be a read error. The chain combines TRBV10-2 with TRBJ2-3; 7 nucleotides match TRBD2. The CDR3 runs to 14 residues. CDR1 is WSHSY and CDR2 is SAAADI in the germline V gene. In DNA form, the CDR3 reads TGCGCCACCAGTATCGGGGGGAAGCTAGATACGCAGTATTTT. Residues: CATSIGGKLDTQYF.

CDR3: CATQAGTGSLSPLHF. The CDR3 DNA is TGTGCCACCCAAGCCGGGACAGGATCCTTGTCACCCCTCCACTTT. This chain links TRBV7-9 with TRBJ1-6; 8 bases line up with TRBD1. This CDR3 spans 15 amino acids. The junction had 15 bases not matched to a gene; V was cut back by 10 bases and J by 10 bases. Germline assignment: CDR1 SEHNR and CDR2 FQNEAQ (reference sequence).

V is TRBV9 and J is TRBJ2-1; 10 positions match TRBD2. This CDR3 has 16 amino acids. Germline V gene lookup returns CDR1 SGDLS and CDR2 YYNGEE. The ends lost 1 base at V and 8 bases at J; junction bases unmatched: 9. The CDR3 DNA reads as TGTGCCAGCAGCGTACTCCCTAGCGGGGGTCTGGATGAGCAGTTCTTC. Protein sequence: CASSVLPSGGLDEQFF.

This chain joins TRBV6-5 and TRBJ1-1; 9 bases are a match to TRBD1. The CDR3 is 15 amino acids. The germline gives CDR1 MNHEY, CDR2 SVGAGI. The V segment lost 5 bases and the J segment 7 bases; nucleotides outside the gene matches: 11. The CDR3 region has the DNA TGTGCCAGCAGTCCCGGGACAGGGAGGGAGATTGAAGCTTTCTTT. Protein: CASSPGTGREIEAFF.

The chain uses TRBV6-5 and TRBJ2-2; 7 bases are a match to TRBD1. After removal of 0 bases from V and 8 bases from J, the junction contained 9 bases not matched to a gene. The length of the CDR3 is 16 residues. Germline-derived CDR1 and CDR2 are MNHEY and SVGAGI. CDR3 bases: TGTGCCAGCAGTTACTCCGGCAGGGGGTACGCGGGGGAGCTGTTTTTT. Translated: CASSYSGRGYAGELFF.

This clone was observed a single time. The CDR3 protein is CASKAPGQGAGYTF. In nucleotides, the CDR3 is TGTGCCAGCAAAGCTCCGGGACAAGGGGCTGGCTACACCTTC. The chain joins TRBV6-5 to TRBJ1-2; D possibly corresponds to TRBD1 (6 bases). Germline loops: CDR1 MNHEY, CDR2 SVGAGI. V shed 7 bases and J shed 7 bases, with 19 bases lying between them. The CDR3 runs 14 residues.

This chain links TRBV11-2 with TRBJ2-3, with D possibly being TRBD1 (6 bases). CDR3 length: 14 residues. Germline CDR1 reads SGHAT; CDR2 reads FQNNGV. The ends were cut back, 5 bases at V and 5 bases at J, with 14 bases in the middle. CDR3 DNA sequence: TGTGCCAGCAGCCAGGGGTGGGGAAAAGATACGCAGTATTTT. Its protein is CASSQGWGKDTQYF.

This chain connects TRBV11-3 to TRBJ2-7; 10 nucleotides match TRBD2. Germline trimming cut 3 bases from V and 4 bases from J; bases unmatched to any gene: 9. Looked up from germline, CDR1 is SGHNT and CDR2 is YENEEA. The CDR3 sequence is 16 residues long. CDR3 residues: CASSLGGRTSGYEQYF. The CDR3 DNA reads TGTGCCAGCAGCTTGGGCGGGAGGACTAGCGGATACGAGCAGTACTTC.

Here the CDR3 reads CASSPRNNEQFF. The CDR3 DNA follows: TGTGCCAGCAGCCCTCGTAACAATGAGCAGTTCTTC. The gene calls are TRBV7-6 and TRBJ2-1; no firm D call. In germline, CDR1 is SGHVS, CDR2 FNYEAQ. The CDR3 extends over 12 amino acids. V gave up 5 bases and J gave up 5 bases, with 7 bases separating them.

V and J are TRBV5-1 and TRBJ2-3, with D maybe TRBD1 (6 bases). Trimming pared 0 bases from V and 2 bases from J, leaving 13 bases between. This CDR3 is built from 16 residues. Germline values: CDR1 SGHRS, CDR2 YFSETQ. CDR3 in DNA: TGCGCCAGCAGCTTGGATGGGACAACTTCCACAGATACGCAGTATTTT. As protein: CASSLDGTTSTDTQYF.

CDR3 protein: CASSLAGQGGTGELFF. The CDR3 DNA is TGTGCCAGCAGCTTAGCGGGACAGGGGGGCACCGGGGAGCTGTTTTTT. The chain is built from TRBV11-1 and TRBJ2-2; 11 bases line up with TRBD1. The CDR3 spans 16 residues. The V gene end was trimmed by 0 bases and the J gene end by 4 bases; junction bases not matched to a gene: 1. CDR1 is SGHAT and CDR2 is FQDESV in the germline V gene (reference sequence).

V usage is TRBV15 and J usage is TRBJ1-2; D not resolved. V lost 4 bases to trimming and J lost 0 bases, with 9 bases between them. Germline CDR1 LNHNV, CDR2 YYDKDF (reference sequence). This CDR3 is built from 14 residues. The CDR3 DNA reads TGTGCCACCAGCAACGGGAGAACTAACTATGGCTACACCTTC. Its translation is CATSNGRTNYGYTF.

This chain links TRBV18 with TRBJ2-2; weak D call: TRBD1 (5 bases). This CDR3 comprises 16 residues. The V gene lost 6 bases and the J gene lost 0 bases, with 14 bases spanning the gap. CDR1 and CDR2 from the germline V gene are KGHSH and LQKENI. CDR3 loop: CASSEIRATNTGELFF. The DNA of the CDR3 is TGTGCCAGCTCGGAAATCAGGGCAACGAACACCGGGGAGCTGTTTTTT. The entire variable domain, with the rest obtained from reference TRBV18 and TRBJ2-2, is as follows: NAGVMQNPRHLVRRRGQEARLRCSPMKGHSHVYWYRQLPEEGLKFMVYLQKENIIDESGMPKERFSAEFPKEGPSILRIQQVVRGDSAAYFCASSEIRATNTGELFFGEGSRLTVL.

CDR3 residues: CASSFGREVSEQYF. CDR3 nucleotides: TGTGCCAGCAGTTTCGGCAGGGAGGTCTCCGAGCAGTACTTC. The V and J genes are TRBV27 and TRBJ2-7; maybe TRBD2 (6 bases). Germline V gene data show CDR1 as MNHEY and CDR2 as SMNVEV (reference sequence). The CDR3 runs to 14 residues. Trimming stripped 3 bases from V and 6 bases from J, with 15 bases between.